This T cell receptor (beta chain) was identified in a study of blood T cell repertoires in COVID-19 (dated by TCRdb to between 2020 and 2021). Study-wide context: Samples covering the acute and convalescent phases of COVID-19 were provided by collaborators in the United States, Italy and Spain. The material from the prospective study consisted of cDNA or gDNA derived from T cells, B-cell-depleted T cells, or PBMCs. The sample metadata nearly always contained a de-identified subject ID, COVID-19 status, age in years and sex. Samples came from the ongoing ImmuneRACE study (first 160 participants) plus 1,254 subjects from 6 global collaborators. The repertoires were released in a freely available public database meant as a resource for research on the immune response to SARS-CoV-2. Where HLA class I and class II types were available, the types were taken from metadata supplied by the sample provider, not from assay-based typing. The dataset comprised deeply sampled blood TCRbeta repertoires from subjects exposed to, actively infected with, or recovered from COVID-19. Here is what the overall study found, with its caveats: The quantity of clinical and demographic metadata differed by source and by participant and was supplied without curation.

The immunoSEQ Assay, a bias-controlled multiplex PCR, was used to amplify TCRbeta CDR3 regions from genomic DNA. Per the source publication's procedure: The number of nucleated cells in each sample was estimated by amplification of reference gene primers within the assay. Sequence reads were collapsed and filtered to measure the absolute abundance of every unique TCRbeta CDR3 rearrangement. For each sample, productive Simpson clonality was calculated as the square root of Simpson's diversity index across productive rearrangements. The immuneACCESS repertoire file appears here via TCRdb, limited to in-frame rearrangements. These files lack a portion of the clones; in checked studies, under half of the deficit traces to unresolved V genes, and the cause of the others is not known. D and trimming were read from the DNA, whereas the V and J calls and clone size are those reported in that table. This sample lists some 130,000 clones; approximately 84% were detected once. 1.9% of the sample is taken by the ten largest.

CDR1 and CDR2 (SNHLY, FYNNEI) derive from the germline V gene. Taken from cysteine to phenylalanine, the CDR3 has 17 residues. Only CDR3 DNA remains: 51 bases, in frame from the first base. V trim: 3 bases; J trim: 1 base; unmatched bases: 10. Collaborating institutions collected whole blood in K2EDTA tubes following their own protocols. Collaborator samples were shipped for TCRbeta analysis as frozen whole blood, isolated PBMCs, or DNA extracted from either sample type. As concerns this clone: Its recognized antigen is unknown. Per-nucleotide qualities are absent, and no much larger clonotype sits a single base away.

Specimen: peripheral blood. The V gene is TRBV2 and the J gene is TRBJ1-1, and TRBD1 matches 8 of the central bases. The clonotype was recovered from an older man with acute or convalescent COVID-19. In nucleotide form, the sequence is TGTGCCAGCAGTGATTCAATAACGACAGGGGCGAACACTGAAGCTTTCTTT. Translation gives CASSDSITTGANTEAFF. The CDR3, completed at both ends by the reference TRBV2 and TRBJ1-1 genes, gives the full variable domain EPEVTQTPSHQVTQMGQEVILRCVPISNHLYFYWYRQILGQKVEFLVSFYNNEISEKSEIFDDQFSVERPDGSNFTLKIRSTKLEDSAMYFCASSDSITTGANTEAFFGQGTRLTVV.